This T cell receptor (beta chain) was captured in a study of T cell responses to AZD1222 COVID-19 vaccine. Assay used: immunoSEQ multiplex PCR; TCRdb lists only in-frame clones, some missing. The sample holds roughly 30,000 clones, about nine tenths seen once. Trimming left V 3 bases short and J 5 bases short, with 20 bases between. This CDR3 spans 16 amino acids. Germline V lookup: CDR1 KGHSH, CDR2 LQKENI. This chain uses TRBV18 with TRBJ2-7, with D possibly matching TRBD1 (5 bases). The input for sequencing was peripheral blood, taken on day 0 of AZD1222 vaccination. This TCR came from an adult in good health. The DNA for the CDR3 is TGTGCCAGCTCACCGTCCTCCATCAGGGTCCTCCACGAGCAGTACTTC. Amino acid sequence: CASSPSSIRVLHEQYF.